This TCR beta chain was recovered during a study of shared T cell receptors in the human thymus. This clone came up once. The protocol was immunoSEQ multiplex PCR, while the TCRdb copy is restricted to in-frame clones and leaves out a portion. This sample has 650,000 to 950,000 clones, with over 75% found just once. A further study also used this sample, focusing on human thymus T cells.

The sequence was obtained from a girl under three years old with a congenital heart defect. The sequenced sample consisted of thymocytes.

The CDR3 reads CASSLIWGRGMNTEAFF. The CDR3 DNA sequence: TGTGCCAGCAGCTTGATTTGGGGGAGGGGTATGAACACTGAAGCTTTCTTT. V is TRBV5-6 and J is TRBJ1-1; weak D call: TRBD1 (5 bases). Between the trimmed V and J ends, which lost 1 base and 0 bases, there was a span of 16 bases. The V gene's germline CDR1 is SGHDT and CDR2 YYEEEE. The CDR3 is 17 amino acids. The variable domain in full, completed from reference TRBV5-6 and TRBJ1-1, reads DAGVTQSPTHLIKTRGQQVTLRCSPKSGHDTVSWYQQALGQGPQFIFQYYEEEERQRGNFPDRFSGHQFPNYSSELNVNALLLGDSALYLCASSLIWGRGMNTEAFFGQGTRLTVV.